This TCR beta chain was sequenced for a study of blood T cell repertoires in COVID-19. Study-wide background: Italy, Spain and the United States were the sources of the convalescent and acute COVID-19 samples. PBMCs, B-cell-depleted T cells, or T cells provided the cDNA or gDNA that made up the material.

The CDR3 runs 15 residues. V lost 4 bases to trimming and J lost 5 bases, with 17 bases between them. Germline CDR1 reads SGHDT; CDR2 reads YYEEEE. Produced via immunoSEQ multiplex PCR; TCRdb's table is partial and in-frame only. The sample has around 200,000 clones; approximately 87% are singletons. Material for sequencing was peripheral blood. The V gene is TRBV5-6, the J gene TRBJ2-3; the D gene is possibly TRBD2 (6 bases). This clonotype was sampled from a person between 70 and 80 years old with COVID-19, enrolled during active disease. For the CDR3, the DNA is TGTGCCAGCAGCGTCTCCGGGACTTCACTAGATACGCAGTATTTT. The encoded protein is CASSVSGTSLDTQYF.